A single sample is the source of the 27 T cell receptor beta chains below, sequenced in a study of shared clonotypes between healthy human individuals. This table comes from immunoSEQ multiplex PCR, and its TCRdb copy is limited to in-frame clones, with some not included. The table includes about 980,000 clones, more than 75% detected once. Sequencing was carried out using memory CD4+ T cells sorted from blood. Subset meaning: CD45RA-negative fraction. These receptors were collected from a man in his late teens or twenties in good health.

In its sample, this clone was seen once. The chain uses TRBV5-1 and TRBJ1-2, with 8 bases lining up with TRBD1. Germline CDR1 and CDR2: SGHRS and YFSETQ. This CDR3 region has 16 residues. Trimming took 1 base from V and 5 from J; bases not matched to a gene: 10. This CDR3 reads CASSLSYTGGPYGYTF. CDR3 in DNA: TGCGCCAGCAGCTTGTCATATACAGGGGGACCTTATGGCTACACCTTC.

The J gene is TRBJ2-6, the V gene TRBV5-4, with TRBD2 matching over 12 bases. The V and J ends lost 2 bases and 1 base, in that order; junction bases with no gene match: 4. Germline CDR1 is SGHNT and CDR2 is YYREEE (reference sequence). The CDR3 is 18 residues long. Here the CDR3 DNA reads TGTGCCAGCAGCTTTGAAGGGACTAGCGGGTCTGGGGCCAACGTCCTGACTTTC. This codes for CASSFEGTSGSGANVLTF.

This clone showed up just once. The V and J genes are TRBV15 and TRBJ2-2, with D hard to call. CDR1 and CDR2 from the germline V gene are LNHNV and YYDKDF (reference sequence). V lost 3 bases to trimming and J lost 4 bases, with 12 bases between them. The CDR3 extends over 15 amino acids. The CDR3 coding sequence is TGTGCCACCAGCAGGGACCGCTGGGGCACCGGGGAGCTGTTTTTT. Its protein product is CATSRDRWGTGELFF.

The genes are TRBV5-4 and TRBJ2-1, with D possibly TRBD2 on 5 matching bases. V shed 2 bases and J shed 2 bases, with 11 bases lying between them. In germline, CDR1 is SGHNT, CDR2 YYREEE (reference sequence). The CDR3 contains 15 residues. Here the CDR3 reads CASSFDSSPYNEQFF. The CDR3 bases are TGTGCCAGCAGCTTCGACTCTAGCCCCTACAATGAGCAGTTCTTC.

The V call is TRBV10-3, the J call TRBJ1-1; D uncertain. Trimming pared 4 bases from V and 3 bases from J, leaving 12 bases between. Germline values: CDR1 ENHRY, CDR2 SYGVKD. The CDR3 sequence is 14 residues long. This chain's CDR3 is CAISGGVGYTEAFF. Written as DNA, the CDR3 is TGTGCCATCAGTGGCGGGGTCGGGTACACTGAAGCTTTCTTT.

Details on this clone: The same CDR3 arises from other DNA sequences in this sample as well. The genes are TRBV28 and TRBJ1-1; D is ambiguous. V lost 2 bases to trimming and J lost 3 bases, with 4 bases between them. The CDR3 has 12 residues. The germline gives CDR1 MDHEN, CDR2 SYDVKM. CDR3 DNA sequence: TGTGCCAGCAGTTTACGGGACACTGAAGCTTTCTTT. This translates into CASSLRDTEAFF.

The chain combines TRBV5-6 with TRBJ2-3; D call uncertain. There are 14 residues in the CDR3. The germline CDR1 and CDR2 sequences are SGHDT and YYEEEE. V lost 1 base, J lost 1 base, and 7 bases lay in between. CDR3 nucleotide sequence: TGTGCCAGCAGCTTGCGGCTGGGCACAGATACGCAGTATTTT. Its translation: CASSLRLGTDTQYF. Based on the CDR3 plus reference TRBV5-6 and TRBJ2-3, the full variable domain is DAGVTQSPTHLIKTRGQQVTLRCSPKSGHDTVSWYQQALGQGPQFIFQYYEEEERQRGNFPDRFSGHQFPNYSSELNVNALLLGDSALYLCASSLRLGTDTQYFGPGTRLTVL.

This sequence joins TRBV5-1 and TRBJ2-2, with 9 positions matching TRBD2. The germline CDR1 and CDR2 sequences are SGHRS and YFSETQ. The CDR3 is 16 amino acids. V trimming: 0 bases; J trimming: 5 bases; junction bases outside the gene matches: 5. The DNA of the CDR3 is TGCGCCAGCAGCTTGGGTAGCGGGGGACCTACCGGGGAGCTGTTTTTT. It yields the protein CASSLGSGGPTGELFF.

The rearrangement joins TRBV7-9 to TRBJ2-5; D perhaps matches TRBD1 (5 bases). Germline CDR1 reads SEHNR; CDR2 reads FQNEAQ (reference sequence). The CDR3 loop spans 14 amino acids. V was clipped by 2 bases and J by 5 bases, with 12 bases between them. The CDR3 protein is CASSLTRAMETQYF. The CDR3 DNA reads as TGTGCCAGCAGCTTAACCAGGGCTATGGAGACCCAGTACTTC.

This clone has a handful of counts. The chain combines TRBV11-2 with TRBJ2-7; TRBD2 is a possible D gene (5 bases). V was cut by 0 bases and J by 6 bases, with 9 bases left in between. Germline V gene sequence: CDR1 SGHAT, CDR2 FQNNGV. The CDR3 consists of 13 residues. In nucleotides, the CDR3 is TGTGCCAGCAGCTTAGATACTAGTTCCGAGCAGTACTTC. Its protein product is CASSLDTSSEQYF. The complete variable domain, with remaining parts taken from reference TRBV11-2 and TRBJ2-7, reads EAGVAQSPRYKIIEKRQSVAFWCNPISGHATLYWYQQILGQGPKLLIQFQNNGVVDDSQLPKDRFSAERLKGVDSTLKIQPAKLEDSAVYLCASSLDTSSEQYFGPGTRLTVT.

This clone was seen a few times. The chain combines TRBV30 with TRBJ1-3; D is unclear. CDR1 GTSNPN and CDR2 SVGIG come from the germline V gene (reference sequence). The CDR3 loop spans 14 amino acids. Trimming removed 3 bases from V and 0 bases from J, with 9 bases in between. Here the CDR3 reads CAWRGKSSGNTIYF. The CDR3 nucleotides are TGTGCCTGGAGGGGGAAGAGCTCTGGAAACACCATATATTTT.

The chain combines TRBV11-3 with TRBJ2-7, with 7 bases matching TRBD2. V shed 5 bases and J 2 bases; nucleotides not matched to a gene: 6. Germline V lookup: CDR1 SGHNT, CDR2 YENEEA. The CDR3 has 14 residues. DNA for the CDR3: TGTGCCAGCAGCCCCCCGGGACTACCCTACGAGCAGTACTTC. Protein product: CASSPPGLPYEQYF.

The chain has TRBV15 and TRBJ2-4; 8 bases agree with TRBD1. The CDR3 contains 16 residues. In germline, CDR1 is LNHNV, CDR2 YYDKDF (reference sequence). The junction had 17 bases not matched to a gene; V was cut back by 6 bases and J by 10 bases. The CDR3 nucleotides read TGTGCCACCAGTCCCCGGAACAGGGGGACTCCAGGGATTCAGTACTTC. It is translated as CATSPRNRGTPGIQYF.

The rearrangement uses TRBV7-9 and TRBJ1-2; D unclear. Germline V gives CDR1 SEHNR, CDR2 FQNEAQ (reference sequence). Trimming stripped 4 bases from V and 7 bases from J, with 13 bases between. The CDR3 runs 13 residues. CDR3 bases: TGTGCCAGCAGCTCCGGACCGGATCCTGGCTACACCTTC. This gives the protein CASSSGPDPGYTF.

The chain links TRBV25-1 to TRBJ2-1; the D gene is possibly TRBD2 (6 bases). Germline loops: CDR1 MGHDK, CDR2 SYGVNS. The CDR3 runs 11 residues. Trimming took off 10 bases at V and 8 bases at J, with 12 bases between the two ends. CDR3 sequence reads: CATRELHEQFF. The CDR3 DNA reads TGTGCCACTCGGGAGTTGCATGAGCAGTTCTTC.

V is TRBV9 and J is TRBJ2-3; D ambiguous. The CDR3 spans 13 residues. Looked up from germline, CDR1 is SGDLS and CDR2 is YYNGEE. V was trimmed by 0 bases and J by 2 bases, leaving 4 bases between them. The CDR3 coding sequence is TGTGCCAGCAGCGTAGCCTACACAGATACGCAGTATTTT. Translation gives CASSVAYTDTQYF.

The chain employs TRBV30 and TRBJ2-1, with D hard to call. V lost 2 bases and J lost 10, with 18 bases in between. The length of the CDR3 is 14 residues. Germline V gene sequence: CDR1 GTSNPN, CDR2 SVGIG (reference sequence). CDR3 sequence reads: CAWSPRLPPGEQFF. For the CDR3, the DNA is TGTGCCTGGAGTCCGCGGCTCCCTCCAGGCGAGCAGTTCTTC.

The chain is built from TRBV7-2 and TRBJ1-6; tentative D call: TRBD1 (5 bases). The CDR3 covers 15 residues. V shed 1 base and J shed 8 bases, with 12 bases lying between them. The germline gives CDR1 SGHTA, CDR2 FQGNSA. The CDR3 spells CASSLVPGKHSPLHF. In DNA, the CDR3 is TGTGCCAGCAGCTTAGTTCCAGGGAAGCATTCACCCCTCCACTTT.

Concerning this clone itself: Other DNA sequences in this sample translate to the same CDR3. CDR3 sequence reads: CSVRTGGTEAFF. CDR3 nucleotide sequence: TGCAGCGTGAGGACAGGGGGCACTGAAGCTTTCTTT. The chain recombines TRBV29-1 with TRBJ1-1, with 10 positions matching TRBD1. The CDR3 has 12 residues. Germline loops: CDR1 SQVTM, CDR2 ANQGSEA. The V segment lost 6 bases and the J segment 4 bases; nucleotides outside the gene matches: 2.

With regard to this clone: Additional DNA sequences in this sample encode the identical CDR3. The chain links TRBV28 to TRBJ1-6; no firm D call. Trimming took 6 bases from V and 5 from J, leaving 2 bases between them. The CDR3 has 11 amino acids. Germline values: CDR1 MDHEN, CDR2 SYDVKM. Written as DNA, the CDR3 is TGTGCCAGCAGAGATAATTCACCCCTCCACTTT. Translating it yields CASRDNSPLHF.

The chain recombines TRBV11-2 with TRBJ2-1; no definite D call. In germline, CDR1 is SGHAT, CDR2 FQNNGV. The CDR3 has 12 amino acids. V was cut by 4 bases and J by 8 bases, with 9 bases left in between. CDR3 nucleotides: TGTGCCAGCAGCTCCTTTGGGGATGAGCAGTTCTTC. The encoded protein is CASSSFGDEQFF.

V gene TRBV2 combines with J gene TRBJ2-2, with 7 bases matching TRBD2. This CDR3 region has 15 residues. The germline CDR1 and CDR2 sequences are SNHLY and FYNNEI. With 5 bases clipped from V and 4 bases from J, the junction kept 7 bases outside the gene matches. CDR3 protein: CASSLGDYGTGELFF. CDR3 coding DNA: TGTGCCAGCAGTCTGGGGGACTATGGCACCGGGGAGCTGTTTTTT.

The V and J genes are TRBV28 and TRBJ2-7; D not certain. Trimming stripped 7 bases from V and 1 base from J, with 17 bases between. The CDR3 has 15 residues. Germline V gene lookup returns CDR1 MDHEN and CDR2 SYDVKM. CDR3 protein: CASKGGPRYSYEQYF. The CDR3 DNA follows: TGTGCCAGCAAAGGCGGCCCGCGTTATTCCTACGAGCAGTACTTC.

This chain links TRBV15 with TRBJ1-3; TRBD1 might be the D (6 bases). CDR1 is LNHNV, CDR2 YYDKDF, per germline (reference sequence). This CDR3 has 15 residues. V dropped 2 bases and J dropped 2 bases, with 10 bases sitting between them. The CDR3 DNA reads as TGTGCCACCAGCAGAATGACAGGTGCTGGAAACACCATATATTTT. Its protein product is CATSRMTGAGNTIYF.

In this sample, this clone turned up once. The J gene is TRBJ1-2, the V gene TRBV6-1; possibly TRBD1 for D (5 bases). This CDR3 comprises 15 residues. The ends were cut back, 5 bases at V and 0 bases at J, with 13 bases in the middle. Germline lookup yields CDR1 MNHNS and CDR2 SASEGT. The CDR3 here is CASSPMGVANYGYTF. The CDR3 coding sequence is TGTGCCAGCAGTCCGATGGGGGTAGCTAACTATGGCTACACCTTC.

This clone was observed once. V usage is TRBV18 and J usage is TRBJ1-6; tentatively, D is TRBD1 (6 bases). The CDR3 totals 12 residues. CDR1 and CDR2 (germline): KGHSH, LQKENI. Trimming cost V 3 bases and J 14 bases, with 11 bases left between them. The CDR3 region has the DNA TGTGCCAGCTCACCGGACAGTTGGACCCTCCACTTT. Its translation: CASSPDSWTLHF.

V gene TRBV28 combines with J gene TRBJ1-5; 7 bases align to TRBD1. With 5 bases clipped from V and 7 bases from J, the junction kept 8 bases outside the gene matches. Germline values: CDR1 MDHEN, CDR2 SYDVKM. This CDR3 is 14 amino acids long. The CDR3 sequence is CASSPTGSGQPQHF. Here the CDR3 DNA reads TGTGCCAGCAGTCCGACAGGGTCCGGCCAGCCCCAGCATTTT.